The 11 T cell receptor beta chains below were found in one sample sequenced in a study of CD8+CD57+ T cells in acquired aplastic anemia. It was genomic DNA that served as the template for profiling TCR beta VDJ and CDR3. A single record per CDR3 protein comes from TCRdb applying MiXCR to the reads. The sample holds approximately 200,000 distinct CDR3 sequences, 61% seen once. Sample: sorted CD4+, CD8+, or CD8+CD57+ T cells (not recorded which) from PBMCs. The receptors shown here come from a human donor in good health.

Concerning this clonotype itself: A read error may be the cause here, since a much bigger clone is one base away. The V call is TRBV7-3, the J call TRBJ2-1; D perhaps matches TRBD2 (5 bases). This CDR3 is built from 16 residues. With 11 bases removed from V and 6 bases from J, the gap between germline ends came to 26 bases. Germline V gives CDR1 SGHTA, CDR2 FQGTGA. CDR3 region: CAWSEEGFPFLNEQFF. CDR3 DNA sequence: TGTGCCTGGAGCGAAGAGGGATTCCCATTCCTCAATGAGCAGTTCTTC.

The rearrangement joins TRBV20-1 to TRBJ2-7, with TRBD2 as a possible D gene (6 bases). The CDR3 consists of 10 residues. Trimming removed 6 bases from V and 7 bases from J, with 10 bases in between. Per germline, CDR1 DFQATT and CDR2 SNEGSKA (reference sequence). CDR3 coding DNA: TGCAGTGCCCCTGGGGGGGAGCAGTACTTC. Translated, it gives CSAPGGEQYF.

V gene TRBV10-2 combines with J gene TRBJ2-2, with 12 bases lining up with TRBD2. Germline V CDR1 and CDR2: WSHSY, SAAADI. The CDR3 is 15 amino acids. V trimming: 7 bases; J trimming: 9 bases; junction bases outside the gene matches: 9. DNA of the CDR3: TGCGCCAGCACCCCGACTAGCGGGGGCGCCCGGGAGCTGTTTTTT. It specifies CASTPTSGGARELFF.

The gene calls are TRBV7-9 and TRBJ2-2, with TRBD1 as a possible D gene (5 bases). V lost 10 bases, J lost 0 bases, and 12 bases lay in between. CDR1 and CDR2 from the germline V gene are SEHNR and FQNEAQ (reference sequence). The CDR3 runs to 14 residues. CDR3 in DNA: TGTGCCACCCAGGGCTGTGCGAACACCGGGGAGCTGTTTTTT. This gives the protein CATQGCANTGELFF.

This sequence joins TRBV7-9 and TRBJ1-5, with D tentatively TRBD1 (6 bases). Germline V CDR1 and CDR2: SEHNR, FQNEAQ (reference sequence). CDR3 size: 17 residues. The V end lost 0 bases, the J end lost 0 bases, and 12 bases lay between the germline ends. CDR3 in DNA: TGTGCCAGCAGCTTAGCCCGGGACATCTATAGCAATCAGCCCCAGCATTTT. Translation gives CASSLARDIYSNQPQHF.

The chain is built from TRBV10-3 and TRBJ1-1; D unclear. CDR3 length: 14 amino acids. Germline CDR1 ENHRY, CDR2 SYGVKD. Trimming removed 2 bases at V and 1 base at J, with 8 bases between. The CDR3 DNA follows: TGTGCCATCAGTGAGGGGCAGTGGAACACTGAAGCTTTCTTT. It codes for CAISEGQWNTEAFF.

The chain couples TRBV25-1 to TRBJ1-3, with unresolved D. V lost 3 bases and J 0 bases, leaving 15 bases between the germline ends. The CDR3 consists of 17 residues. CDR1 is MGHDK and CDR2 is SYGVNS in the germline V gene. The CDR3 sequence is CASSEGGTHYSGNTIYF. In nucleotides, the CDR3 is TGTGCCAGCAGTGAGGGCGGCACCCATTACTCTGGAAACACCATATATTTT.

This clonotype has at least ten counts. The CDR3 is CSASWGNSYEQYF. CDR3 DNA sequence: TGCAGTGCTAGTTGGGGGAACTCCTACGAGCAGTACTTC. This chain links TRBV20-1 with TRBJ2-7, with D perhaps being TRBD1 or TRBD2 (5 bases each). CDR3 length: 13 residues. V shed 3 bases and J shed 0 bases, with 9 bases lying between them. Looked up from germline, CDR1 is DFQATT and CDR2 is SNEGSKA (reference sequence).

This rearrangement joins TRBV2 to TRBJ2-7, with 10 positions matching TRBD1. The CDR3 is 13 amino acids. V shed 8 bases, J shed 4 bases, and the junction held 5 bases outside the gene matches. In germline, CDR1 is SNHLY, CDR2 FYNNEI. CDR3 amino acids: CASGRQGAYEQYF. The CDR3 DNA reads as TGTGCCAGCGGCCGACAGGGGGCGTACGAGCAGTACTTC.

The chain uses TRBV9 and TRBJ2-3, with 12 bases matching TRBD2. Germline trimming cut 5 bases from V and 6 bases from J; bases unmatched to any gene: 16. The CDR3 has 18 amino acids. The germline gives CDR1 SGDLS, CDR2 YYNGEE. CDR3 nucleotides: TGTGCCAGCAGTGCCCCGGCTAGCGGGGGGGCGGGTGGCGATACGCAGTATTTT. Its protein is CASSAPASGGAGGDTQYF. The whole variable domain, filled in from reference TRBV9 and TRBJ2-3, reads DSGVTQTPKHLITATGQRVTLRCSPRSGDLSVYWYQQSLDQGLQFLIQYYNGEERAKGNILERFSAQQFPDLHSELNLSSLELGDSALYFCASSAPASGGAGGDTQYFGPGTRLTVL.

About this clonotype itself: A read error may produce the germline difference seen at one junction end. The chain combines TRBV2 with TRBJ2-1; no clear D gene. The CDR3 is 14 residues long. Per germline, CDR1 SNHLY and CDR2 FYNNEI. Written as DNA, the CDR3 is TGTGCCATCAGTCCATTCGGCCCCTACAATGAGCAGTTCTTC. It codes for CAISPFGPYNEQFF.